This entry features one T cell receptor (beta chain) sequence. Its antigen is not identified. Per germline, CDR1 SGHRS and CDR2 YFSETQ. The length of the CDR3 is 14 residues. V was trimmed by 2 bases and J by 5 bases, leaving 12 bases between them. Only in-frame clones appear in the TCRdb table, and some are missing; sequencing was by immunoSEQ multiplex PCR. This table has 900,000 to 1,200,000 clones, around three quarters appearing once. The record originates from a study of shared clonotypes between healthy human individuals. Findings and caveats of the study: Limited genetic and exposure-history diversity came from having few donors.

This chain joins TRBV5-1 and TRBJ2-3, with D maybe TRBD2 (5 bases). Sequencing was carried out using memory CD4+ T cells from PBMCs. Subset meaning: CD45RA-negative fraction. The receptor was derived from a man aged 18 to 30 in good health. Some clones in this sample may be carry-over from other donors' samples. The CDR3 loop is CASSFGKGGDTQYF. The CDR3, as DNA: TGCGCCAGCAGCTTCGGGAAAGGCGGAGATACGCAGTATTTT.